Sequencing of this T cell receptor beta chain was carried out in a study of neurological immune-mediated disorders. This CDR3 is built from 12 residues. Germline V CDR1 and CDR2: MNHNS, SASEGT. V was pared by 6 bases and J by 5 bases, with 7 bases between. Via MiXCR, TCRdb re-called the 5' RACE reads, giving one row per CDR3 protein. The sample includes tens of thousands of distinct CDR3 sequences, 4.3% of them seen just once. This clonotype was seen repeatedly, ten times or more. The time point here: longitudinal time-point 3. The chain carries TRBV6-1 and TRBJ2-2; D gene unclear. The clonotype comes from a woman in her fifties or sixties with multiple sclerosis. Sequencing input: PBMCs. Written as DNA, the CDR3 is TGTGCCAGCAGGGAGAGAACCGGGGAGCTGTTTTTT. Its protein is CASRERTGELFF.